This T cell receptor beta chain comes out of a study of T cell repertoires in cytomegalovirus infection. Background on the study: CMV infection and matching HLA type were both indicated by public TCR beta signatures. Study outcomes and limitations: Dominating the ex vivo response were TCR beta clonotypes that were CMV-specific and HLA-C-restricted. Frequencies of public TCR beta families were cumulated, and this identified carriers of CMV plus the relevant HLA.

For this clonotype: Its specificity is unknown.

TCRdb re-called the reads through MiXCR, storing one row per CDR3 protein. The data contain 150,000 to 200,000 distinct CDR3 sequences, 9.5% of them seen just once; the ten biggest clones take up approximately 4.2%. The CDR3 sequence is 16 residues long. With 1 base removed from V and 6 bases from J, the gap between germline ends came to 18 bases. Per germline, CDR1 MDHEN and CDR2 SYDVKM. The source is a human donor in good health (CMV status not recorded). Some clones in this sample may be carry-over from other donors' samples. Sequenced sample: PBMCs. The genes are TRBV28 and TRBJ1-2; possibly TRBD1 for D (5 bases). CDR3 loop: CASSLSGRETGDGYTF. The CDR3 DNA reads TGTGCCAGCAGTTTATCGGGCAGGGAGACGGGGGATGGCTACACCTTC.